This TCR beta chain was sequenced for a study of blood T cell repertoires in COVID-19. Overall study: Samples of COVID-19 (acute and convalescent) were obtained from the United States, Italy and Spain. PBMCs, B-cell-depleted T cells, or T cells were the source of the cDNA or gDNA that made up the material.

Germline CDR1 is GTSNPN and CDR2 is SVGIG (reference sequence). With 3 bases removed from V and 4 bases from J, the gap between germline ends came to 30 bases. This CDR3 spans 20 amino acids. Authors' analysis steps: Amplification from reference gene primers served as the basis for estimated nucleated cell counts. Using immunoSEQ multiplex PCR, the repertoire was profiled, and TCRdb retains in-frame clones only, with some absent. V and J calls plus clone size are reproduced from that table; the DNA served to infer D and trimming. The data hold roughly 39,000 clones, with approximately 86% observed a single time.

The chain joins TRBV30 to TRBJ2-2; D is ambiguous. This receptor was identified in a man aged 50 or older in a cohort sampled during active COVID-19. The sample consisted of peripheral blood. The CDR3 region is CAWRNPPPSWLSSVTGELFF. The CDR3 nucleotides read TGTGCCTGGAGAAACCCCCCCCCTAGTTGGCTCTCTTCGGTCACCGGGGAGCTGTTTTTT.